The 8 T cell receptor beta chains in this list originate from one sample, sequenced in a study of OX40 agonist ivuxolimab in advanced cancers. Repertoires were generated with immunoSEQ multiplex PCR, while TCRdb's copy carries only in-frame clones and drops some. The sample holds tens of thousands of clones, about 80% seen once. The sample here was CD4+ or CD8+ T cells sorted from blood, taken in a trial of the OX40 agonist ivuxolimab. The source of these receptors is an adult with an advanced solid tumor such as melanoma, head and neck, liver or kidney cancer.

This clone occurred a few times. The chain has TRBV4-1 and TRBJ1-5; a possible D gene is TRBD1 (6 bases). Looked up from germline, CDR1 is MGHRA and CDR2 is YSYEKL. The CDR3 covers 14 residues. With 0 bases removed from V and 9 bases from J, the gap between germline ends came to 12 bases. DNA of the CDR3: TGCGCCAGCAGCCAAGATTCAGGGACACGGCCCCAGCATTTT. Protein product: CASSQDSGTRPQHF.

This chain connects TRBV10-3 to TRBJ2-7; D might be TRBD1 (5 bases). Germline lookup yields CDR1 ENHRY and CDR2 SYGVKD. Trimming took 0 bases from V and 2 from J, leaving 14 bases between them. The CDR3 is 16 amino acids. CDR3 sequence reads: CAISESALKGAYEQYF. The CDR3 DNA is TGTGCCATCAGTGAGTCGGCCCTGAAAGGGGCCTACGAGCAGTACTTC.

The chain links TRBV5-1 to TRBJ2-1; D perhaps matches TRBD2 (6 bases). This CDR3 has 16 residues. The ends were cut back, 6 bases at V and 0 bases at J, with 16 bases in the middle. Germline loops: CDR1 SGHRS, CDR2 YFSETQ. CDR3 coding DNA: TGCGCCAGCAACCCGAACGGGGGAAGCTCCTACAATGAGCAGTTCTTC. It encodes CASNPNGGSSYNEQFF.

This clone has only a few counts. The gene calls are TRBV9 and TRBJ1-3; D may be TRBD1 (5 bases). In germline, CDR1 is SGDLS, CDR2 YYNGEE. V gave up 0 bases and J gave up 1 base, with 8 bases separating them. The CDR3 covers 15 residues. CDR3 nucleotide sequence: TGTGCCAGCAGCGTAGCGTGGGGGTCTGGAAACACCATATATTTT. Its translation is CASSVAWGSGNTIYF. Filled out from reference TRBV9 and TRBJ1-3, the complete variable domain reads DSGVTQTPKHLITATGQRVTLRCSPRSGDLSVYWYQQSLDQGLQFLIQYYNGEERAKGNILERFSAQQFPDLHSELNLSSLELGDSALYFCASSVAWGSGNTIYFGEGSWLTVV.

CDR3 nucleotide sequence: TGCGCCAGCAGCCCTCGGGAGGAGGGACTAGCGGGAGCAACCGGGGAGCTGTTTTTT. This sequence encodes CASSPREEGLAGATGELFF. V is TRBV4-1 and J is TRBJ2-2; 14 bases are a match to TRBD2. The CDR3 runs to 19 residues. The V gene end was trimmed by 4 bases and the J gene end by 5 bases; junction bases not matched to a gene: 12. Per the germline V gene, CDR1 is MGHRA and CDR2 is YSYEKL.

This rearrangement joins TRBV6-5 to TRBJ2-4; 10 nucleotides line up with TRBD2. Germline V gene data show CDR1 as MNHEY and CDR2 as SVGAGI. The length of the CDR3 is 15 residues. The V segment lost 6 bases and the J segment 5 bases; nucleotides outside the gene matches: 7. The CDR3 DNA sequence: TGTGCCAGCAGCCACCCAACTAGCGGGGAAAACATTCAGTACTTC. This translates into CASSHPTSGENIQYF.

The chain joins TRBV28 to TRBJ2-1; TRBD2 aligns across 12 bases. With V trimmed by 6 bases and J by 3 bases, 9 bases remained unmatched. CDR1 is MDHEN, CDR2 SYDVKM, per germline. The CDR3 has 17 amino acids. In nucleotides, the CDR3 is TGTGCCAGCAGCTTAATACTAGCGGGGGGACTCTACAATGAGCAGTTCTTC. It yields the protein CASSLILAGGLYNEQFF.

The gene calls are TRBV5-8 and TRBJ2-7; 8 bases fit TRBD1. With V trimmed by 0 bases and J by 1 base, 9 bases remained unmatched. Germline assignment: CDR1 SGHTS and CDR2 YDEGEE. This CDR3 has 17 amino acids. This CDR3 is CASSLGSGQDVSYEQYF. The CDR3 bases are TGTGCCAGCAGCTTGGGGTCGGGACAGGATGTTTCCTACGAGCAGTACTTC.